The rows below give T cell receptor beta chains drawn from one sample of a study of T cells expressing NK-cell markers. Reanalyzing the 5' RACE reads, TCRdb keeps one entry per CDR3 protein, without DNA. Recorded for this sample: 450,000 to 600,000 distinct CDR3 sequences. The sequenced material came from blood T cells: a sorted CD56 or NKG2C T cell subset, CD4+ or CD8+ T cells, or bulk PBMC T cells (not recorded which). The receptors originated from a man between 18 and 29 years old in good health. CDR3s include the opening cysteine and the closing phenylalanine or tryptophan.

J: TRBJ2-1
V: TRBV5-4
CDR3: CASSLAGTSNNEQFF

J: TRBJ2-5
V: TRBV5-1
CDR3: CASSQTGPGETQYF

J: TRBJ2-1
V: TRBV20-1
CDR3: CSASGGGHEQFF

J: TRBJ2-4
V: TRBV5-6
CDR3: CASSWGAWTGEAIQYF

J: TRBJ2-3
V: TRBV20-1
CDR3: CSAPSGRRSGDTQYF

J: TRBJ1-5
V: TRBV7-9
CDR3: CASSHSTGNQPQHF

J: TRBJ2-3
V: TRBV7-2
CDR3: CASSKGAGNTQYF

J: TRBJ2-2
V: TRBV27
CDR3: CASSLSSGPGELFF

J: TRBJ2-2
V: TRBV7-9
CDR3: CASIHGLKREDDGELFF

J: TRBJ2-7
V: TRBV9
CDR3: CASSERGQGAPLDEQYF

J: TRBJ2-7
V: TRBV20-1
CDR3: CSASPGLAVYEQYF

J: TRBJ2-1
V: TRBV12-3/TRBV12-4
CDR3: CASSPPAIRLAGVLDEQFF

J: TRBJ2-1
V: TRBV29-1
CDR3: CSVELVDEQFF

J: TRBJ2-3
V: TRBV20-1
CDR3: CSARVGGYTDTQYF

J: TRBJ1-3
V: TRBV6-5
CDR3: CASSYSSPWGDSGNTIYF

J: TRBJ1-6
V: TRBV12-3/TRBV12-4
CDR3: CASSLAHGNSPLHF

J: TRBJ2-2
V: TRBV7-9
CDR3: CASSLAGTTVTTGELFF

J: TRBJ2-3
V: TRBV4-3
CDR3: CASSLQWEGRVTDTQYF

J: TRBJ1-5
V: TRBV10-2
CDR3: CASSGFAGSNQPQHF

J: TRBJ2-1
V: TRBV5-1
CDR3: CASSLDVAGGEYNEQFF

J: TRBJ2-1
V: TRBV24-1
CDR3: CATGTSGRHEQFF

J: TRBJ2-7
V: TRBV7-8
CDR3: CASSSQGLEQYF

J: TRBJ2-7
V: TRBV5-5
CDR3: CASSWTGGRREQYF

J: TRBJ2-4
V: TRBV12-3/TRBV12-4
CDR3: CASSARLAGGPKNIQYF

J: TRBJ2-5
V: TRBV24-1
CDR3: CATSDVGQGSSTQYF

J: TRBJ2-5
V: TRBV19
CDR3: CASSLGTSGSHETQYF

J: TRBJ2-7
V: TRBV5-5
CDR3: CASSLVPGRTGYEQYF

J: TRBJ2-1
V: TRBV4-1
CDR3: CASSQDGPTPSEQFF

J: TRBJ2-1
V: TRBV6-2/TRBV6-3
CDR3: CASRIRHRPFF

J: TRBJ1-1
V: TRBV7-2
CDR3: CASSLSPGRPEAFF

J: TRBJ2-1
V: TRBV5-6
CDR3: CASSSPMEAKYNEQFF

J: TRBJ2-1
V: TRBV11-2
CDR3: CASSLGTSGRAVYNEQFF